This TCR beta chain emerged from a study of regulatory T cells in long-lasting Graves disease. Study summary: A definition of persistent Graves' disease required over 5 years of antithyroid drugs plus positive TSH receptor antibodies. Regarding the study as a whole: Examination was confined to peripheral blood, excluding thyroid tissue. Persistent cases of Graves' showed reduced TCR diversity relative to newly diagnosed patients.

iRepertoire HTBI primers and Arm-PCR of CDR3 regions built TCR beta libraries. TCRdb analysed the multiplex PCR reads with MiXCR anew, one entry per CDR3 protein. Altogether 310,000 or so distinct CDR3 sequences are present, around a fifth being singletons, with the ten largest covering 25% to 30%. Time point in this sample: persistent/refractory GD, antithyroid drugs over 5 years with positive TRAb. From PBMCs, RNA was extracted and then used to make the TCR library. Many counts were recorded for this clonotype. Antigen: not known. This clonotype was obtained from a female donor with Graves disease. Here the sequenced sample was peripheral blood mononuclear cells (PBMCs), taken when the disease was refractory, from a patient treated with antithyroid drugs.

The CDR3 protein is CASSFWGVQTYEQYF. The CDR3 region has the DNA TGTGCCAGCAGTTTCTGGGGAGTACAAACCTACGAGCAGTACTTC. J is TRBJ2-7 and V is TRBV28; D is possibly TRBD2 (5 bases). The CDR3 length is 15 residues. Deletions cut 3 bases from V and 2 bases from J, with 14 bases between. Germline V CDR1 and CDR2: MDHEN, SYDVKM.